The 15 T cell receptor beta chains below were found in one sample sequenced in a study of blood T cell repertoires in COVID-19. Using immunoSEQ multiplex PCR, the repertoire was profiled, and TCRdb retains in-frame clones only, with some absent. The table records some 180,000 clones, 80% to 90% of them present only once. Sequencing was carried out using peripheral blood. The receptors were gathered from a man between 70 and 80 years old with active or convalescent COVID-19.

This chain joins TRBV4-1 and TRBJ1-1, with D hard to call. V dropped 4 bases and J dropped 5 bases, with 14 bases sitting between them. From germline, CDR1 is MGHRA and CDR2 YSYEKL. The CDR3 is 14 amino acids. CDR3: CASSPRAPPTEAFF. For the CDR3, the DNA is TGCGCCAGCAGCCCTCGAGCTCCCCCAACTGAAGCTTTCTTT.

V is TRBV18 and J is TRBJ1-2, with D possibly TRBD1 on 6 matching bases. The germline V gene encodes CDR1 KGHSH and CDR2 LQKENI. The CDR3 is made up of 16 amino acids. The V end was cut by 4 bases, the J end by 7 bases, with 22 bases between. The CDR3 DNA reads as TGTGCCAGCTCACTAGGGATCTCAGGGGCGTCTGGTGGCTACACCTTC. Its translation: CASSLGISGASGGYTF.

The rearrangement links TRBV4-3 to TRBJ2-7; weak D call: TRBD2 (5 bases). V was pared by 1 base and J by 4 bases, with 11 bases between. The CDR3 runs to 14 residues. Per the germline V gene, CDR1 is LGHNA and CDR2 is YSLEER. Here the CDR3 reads CASSQVEREYEQYF. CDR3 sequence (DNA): TGCGCCAGCAGCCAAGTTGAAAGGGAGTACGAGCAGTACTTC.

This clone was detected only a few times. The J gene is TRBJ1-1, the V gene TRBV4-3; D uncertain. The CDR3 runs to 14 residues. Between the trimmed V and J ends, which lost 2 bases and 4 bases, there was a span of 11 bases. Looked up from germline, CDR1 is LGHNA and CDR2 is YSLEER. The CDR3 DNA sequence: TGCGCCAGCAGCCAATTCGGGGTAAGCACTGAAGCTTTCTTT. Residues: CASSQFGVSTEAFF.

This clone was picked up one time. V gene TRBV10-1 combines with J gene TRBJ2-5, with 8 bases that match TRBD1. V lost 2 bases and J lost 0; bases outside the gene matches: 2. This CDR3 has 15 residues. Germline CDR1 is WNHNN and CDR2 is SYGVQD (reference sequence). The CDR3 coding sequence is TGCGCCAGCAGTGAGCGACAGGGGTACCAAGAGACCCAGTACTTC. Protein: CASSERQGYQETQYF.

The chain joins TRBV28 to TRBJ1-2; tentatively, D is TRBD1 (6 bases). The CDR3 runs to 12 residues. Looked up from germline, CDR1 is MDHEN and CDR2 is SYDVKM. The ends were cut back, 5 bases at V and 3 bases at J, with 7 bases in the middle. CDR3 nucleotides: TGTGCCAGCAGTACAGGGCACTATGGCTACACCTTC. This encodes CASSTGHYGYTF.

CDR3 protein: CAWTPGRGQGYGELFF. As DNA, the CDR3 is TGTGCCTGGACCCCCGGGAGGGGACAGGGGTACGGGGAGCTGTTTTTT. The genes are TRBV30 and TRBJ2-2; TRBD1 matches at 10 bases. J gave up 7 bases and V 4 bases, and 12 bases lay outside the gene matches. CDR3 length: 16 amino acids. In germline, CDR1 is GTSNPN, CDR2 SVGIG (reference sequence).

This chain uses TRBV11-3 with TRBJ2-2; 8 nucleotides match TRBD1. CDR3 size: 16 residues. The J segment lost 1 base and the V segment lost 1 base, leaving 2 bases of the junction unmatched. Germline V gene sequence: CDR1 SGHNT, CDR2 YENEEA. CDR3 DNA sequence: TGTGCCAGCAGCTTAGTCGGGACAGGGAACACCGGGGAGCTGTTTTTT. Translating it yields CASSLVGTGNTGELFF.

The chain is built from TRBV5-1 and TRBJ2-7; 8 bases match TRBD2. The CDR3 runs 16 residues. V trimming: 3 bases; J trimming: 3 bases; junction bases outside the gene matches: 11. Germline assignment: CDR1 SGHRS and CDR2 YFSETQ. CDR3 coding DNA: TGCGCCAGCAGCTCTGGGACGGCGGGAGGCAGCTACGAGCAGTACTTC. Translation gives CASSSGTAGGSYEQYF.

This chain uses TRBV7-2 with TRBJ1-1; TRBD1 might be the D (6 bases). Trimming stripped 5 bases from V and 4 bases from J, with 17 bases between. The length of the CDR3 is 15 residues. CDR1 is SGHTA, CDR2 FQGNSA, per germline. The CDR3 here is CASSPRQERGTEAFF. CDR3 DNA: TGTGCCAGCAGCCCGAGACAGGAGCGGGGCACTGAAGCTTTCTTT.

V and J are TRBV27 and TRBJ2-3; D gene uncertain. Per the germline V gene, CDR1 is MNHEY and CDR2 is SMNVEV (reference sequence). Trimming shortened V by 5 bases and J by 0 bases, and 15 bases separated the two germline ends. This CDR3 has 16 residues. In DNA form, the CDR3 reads TGTGCCAGCAGTACCTCAGCGTACCGAAGCACAGATACGCAGTATTTT. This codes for CASSTSAYRSTDTQYF.

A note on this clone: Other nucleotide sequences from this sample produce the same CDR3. CDR3 in amino acids: CASSFGLNNSPLHF. In nucleotides, the CDR3 is TGTGCCAGCAGTTTTGGACTAAATAATTCACCCCTCCACTTT. The chain employs TRBV28 and TRBJ1-6; D is ambiguous. Trimming cost V 3 bases and J 5 bases, with 8 bases left between them. The CDR3 sequence is 14 residues long. Germline V gives CDR1 MDHEN, CDR2 SYDVKM.

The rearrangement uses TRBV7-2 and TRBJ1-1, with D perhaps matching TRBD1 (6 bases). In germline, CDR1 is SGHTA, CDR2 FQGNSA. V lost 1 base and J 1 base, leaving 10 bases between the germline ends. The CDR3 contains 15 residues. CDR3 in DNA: TGTGCCAGCAGCTTAGTGGGGGCCCGGAACACTGAAGCTTTCTTT. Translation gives CASSLVGARNTEAFF. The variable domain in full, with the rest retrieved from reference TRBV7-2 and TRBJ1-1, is GAGVSQSPSNKVTEKGKDVELRCDPISGHTALYWYRQSLGQGLEFLIYFQGNSAPDKSGLPSDRFSAERTGGSVSTLTIQRTQQEDSAVYLCASSLVGARNTEAFFGQGTRLTVV.

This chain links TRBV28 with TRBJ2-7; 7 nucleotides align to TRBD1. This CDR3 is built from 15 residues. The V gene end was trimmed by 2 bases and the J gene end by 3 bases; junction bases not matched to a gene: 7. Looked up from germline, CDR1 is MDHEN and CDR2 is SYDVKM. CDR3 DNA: TGTGCCAGCAGTTTACACAGACAGGGTGGCTACGAGCAGTACTTC. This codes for CASSLHRQGGYEQYF.

CDR3 nucleotide sequence: TGTGCCAGTAGTCAAACAGGGGGTGATTCACCCCTCCACTTT. It yields the protein CASSQTGGDSPLHF. V gene TRBV19 combines with J gene TRBJ1-6; 8 bases map to TRBD1. The V and J ends lost 5 bases and 8 bases, in that order; junction bases with no gene match: 5. This CDR3 comprises 14 residues. Germline assignment: CDR1 LNHDA and CDR2 SQIVND (reference sequence).